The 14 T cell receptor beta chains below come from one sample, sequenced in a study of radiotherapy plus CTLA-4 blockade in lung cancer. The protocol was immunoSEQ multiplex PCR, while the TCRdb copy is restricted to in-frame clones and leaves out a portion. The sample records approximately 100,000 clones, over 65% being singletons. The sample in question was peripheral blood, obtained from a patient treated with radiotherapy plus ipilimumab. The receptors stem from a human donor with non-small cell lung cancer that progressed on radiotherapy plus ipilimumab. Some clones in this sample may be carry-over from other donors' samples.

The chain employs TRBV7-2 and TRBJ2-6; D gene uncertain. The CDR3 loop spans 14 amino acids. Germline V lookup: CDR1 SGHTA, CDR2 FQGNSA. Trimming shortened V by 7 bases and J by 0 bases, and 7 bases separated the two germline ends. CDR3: CASNQFSGANVLTF. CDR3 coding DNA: TGTGCCAGCAATCAGTTCTCTGGGGCCAACGTCCTGACTTTC.

CDR3 DNA sequence: TGTGCCAGCTCACCACCGGACAGAGCAGGCCCCCAGCATTTT. It is translated as CASSPPDRAGPQHF. This chain uses TRBV18 with TRBJ1-5; D is perhaps TRBD1 (6 bases). CDR3 size: 14 residues. Germline CDR1 reads KGHSH; CDR2 reads LQKENI. Trimming took off 0 bases at V and 10 bases at J, with 13 bases between the two ends.

Here the CDR3 reads CASSQGQGEGYEQFF. CDR3 DNA sequence: TGCGCCAGCAGCCAAGGGCAGGGGGAGGGTTATGAGCAGTTCTTC. V gene TRBV4-1 combines with J gene TRBJ2-1; D may correspond to TRBD1 or TRBD2 (7 bases each). Trimming removed 1 base from V and 8 bases from J, with 15 bases in between. Germline V gives CDR1 MGHRA, CDR2 YSYEKL. The CDR3 is made up of 15 amino acids.

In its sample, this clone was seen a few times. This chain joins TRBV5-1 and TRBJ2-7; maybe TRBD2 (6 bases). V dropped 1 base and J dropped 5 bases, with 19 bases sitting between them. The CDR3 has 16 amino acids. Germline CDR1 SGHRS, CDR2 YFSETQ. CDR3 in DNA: TGCGCCAGCAGCTTGAACGGTGCGGGACTCCTCAACGAGCAGTACTTC. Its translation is CASSLNGAGLLNEQYF. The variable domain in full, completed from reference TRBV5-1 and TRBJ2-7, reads KAGVTQTPRYLIKTRGQQVTLSCSPISGHRSVSWYQQTPGQGLQFLFEYFSETQRNKGNFPGRFSGRQFSNSRSEMNVSTLELGDSALYLCASSLNGAGLLNEQYFGPGTRLTVT.

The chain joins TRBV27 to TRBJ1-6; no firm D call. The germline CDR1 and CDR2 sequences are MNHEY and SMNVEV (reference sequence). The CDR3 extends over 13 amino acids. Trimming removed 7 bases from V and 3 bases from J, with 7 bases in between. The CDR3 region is CASTTLYNSPLHF. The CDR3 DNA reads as TGTGCCAGCACGACACTCTATAATTCACCCCTCCACTTT.

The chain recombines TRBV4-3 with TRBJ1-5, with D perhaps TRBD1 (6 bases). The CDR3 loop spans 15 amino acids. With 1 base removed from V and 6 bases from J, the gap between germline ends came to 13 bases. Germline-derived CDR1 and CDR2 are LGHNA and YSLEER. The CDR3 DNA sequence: TGCGCCAGCAGCCAAGTGCGGGGAGGGGGTCAGCCCCAGCATTTT. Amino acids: CASSQVRGGGQPQHF.

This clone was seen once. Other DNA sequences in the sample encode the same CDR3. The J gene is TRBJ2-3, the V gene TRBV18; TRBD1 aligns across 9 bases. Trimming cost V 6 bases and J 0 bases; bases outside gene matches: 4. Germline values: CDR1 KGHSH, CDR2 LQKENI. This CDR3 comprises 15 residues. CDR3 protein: CASSRTGVSTDTQYF. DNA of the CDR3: TGTGCCAGCTCCCGGACAGGGGTCAGCACAGATACGCAGTATTTT.

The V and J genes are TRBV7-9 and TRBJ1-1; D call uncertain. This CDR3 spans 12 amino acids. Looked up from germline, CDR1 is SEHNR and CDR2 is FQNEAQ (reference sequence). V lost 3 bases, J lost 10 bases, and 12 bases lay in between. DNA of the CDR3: TGTGCCAGCAGCTTCGAGTATACAAGAGCTTTCTTT. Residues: CASSFEYTRAFF.

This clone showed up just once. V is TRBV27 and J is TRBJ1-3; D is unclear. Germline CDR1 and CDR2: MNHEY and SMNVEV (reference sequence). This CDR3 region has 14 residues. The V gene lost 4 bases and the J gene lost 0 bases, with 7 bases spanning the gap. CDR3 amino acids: CASSSGGSGNTIYF. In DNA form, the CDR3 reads TGTGCCAGCAGTTCAGGCGGCTCTGGAAACACCATATATTTT.

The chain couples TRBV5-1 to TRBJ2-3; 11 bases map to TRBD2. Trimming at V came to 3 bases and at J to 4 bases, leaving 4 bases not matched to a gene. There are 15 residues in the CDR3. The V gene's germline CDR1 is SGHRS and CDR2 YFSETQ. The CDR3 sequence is CASSSTSGGADTQYF. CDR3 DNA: TGCGCCAGCAGCTCCACTAGCGGGGGCGCAGATACGCAGTATTTT.

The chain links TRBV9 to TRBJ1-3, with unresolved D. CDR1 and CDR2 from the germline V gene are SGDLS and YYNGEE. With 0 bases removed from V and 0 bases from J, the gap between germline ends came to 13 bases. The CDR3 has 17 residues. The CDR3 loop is CASSVDGLEASGNTIYF. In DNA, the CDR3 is TGTGCCAGCAGCGTAGATGGATTGGAGGCCTCTGGAAACACCATATATTTT. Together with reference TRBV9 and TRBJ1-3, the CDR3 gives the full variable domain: DSGVTQTPKHLITATGQRVTLRCSPRSGDLSVYWYQQSLDQGLQFLIQYYNGEERAKGNILERFSAQQFPDLHSELNLSSLELGDSALYFCASSVDGLEASGNTIYFGEGSWLTVV.

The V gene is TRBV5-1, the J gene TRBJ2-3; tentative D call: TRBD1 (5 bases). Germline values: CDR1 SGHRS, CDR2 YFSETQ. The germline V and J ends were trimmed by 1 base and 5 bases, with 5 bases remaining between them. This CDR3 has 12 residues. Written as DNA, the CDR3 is TGCGCCAGCAGCTTGACAGGAGATACGCAGTATTTT. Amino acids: CASSLTGDTQYF.

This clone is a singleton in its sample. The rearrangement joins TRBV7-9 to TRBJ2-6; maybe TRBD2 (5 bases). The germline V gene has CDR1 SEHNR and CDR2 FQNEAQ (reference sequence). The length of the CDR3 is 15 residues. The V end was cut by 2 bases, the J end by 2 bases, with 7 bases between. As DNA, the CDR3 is TGTGCCAGCAGCTTACTCGGGACTGGGGCCAACGTCCTGACTTTC. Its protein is CASSLLGTGANVLTF.

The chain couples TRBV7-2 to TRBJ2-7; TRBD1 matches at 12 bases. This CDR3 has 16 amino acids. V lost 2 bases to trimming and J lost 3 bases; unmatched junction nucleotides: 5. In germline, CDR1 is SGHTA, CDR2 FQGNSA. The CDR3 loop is CASSLIWDRGLYEQYF. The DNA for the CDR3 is TGTGCCAGCAGCTTAATTTGGGACAGGGGGCTCTACGAGCAGTACTTC.